This TCR beta chain derives from a study of blood T cell repertoires in COVID-19. Produced via immunoSEQ multiplex PCR; TCRdb's table is partial and in-frame only. The sample has about 88,000 clones; around nine tenths are singletons. This clone was detected once. The CDR3 has 17 amino acids. The V segment lost 4 bases and the J segment 0 bases; nucleotides outside the gene matches: 7. Germline V gene data show CDR1 as SGHRS and CDR2 as YFSETQ. The TCR comes from a woman older than 75 with acute or convalescent COVID-19. The sequencing sample was made of peripheral blood. This chain links TRBV5-1 with TRBJ2-3; 11 bases match TRBD2. The CDR3 coding sequence is TGCGCCAGCAGCACCGGGACTAGCGGAACTAGCACAGATACGCAGTATTTT. Protein sequence: CASSTGTSGTSTDTQYF.